Each of the 10 T cell receptor beta chains below was sequenced from the same sample in a study of shared clonotypes between healthy human individuals. Clones were sequenced by immunoSEQ multiplex PCR, and TCRdb holds only the in-frame ones, with some missing. The table lists some 2,000,000 clones, approximately 96% of them singletons. Sequenced material: naive CD4+ T cells sorted from blood. The subset denotes: CD45RA+ positively selected. These receptor sequences come from a man in his late teens or twenties in good health.

The chain couples TRBV18 to TRBJ2-5; 9 bases match TRBD2. With 6 bases clipped from V and 1 base from J, the junction kept 6 bases outside the gene matches. Germline assignment: CDR1 KGHSH and CDR2 LQKENI. CDR3 length equals 15 residues. CDR3 region: CASSTLAGIQETQYF. Written as DNA, the CDR3 is TGTGCCAGCTCTACCCTAGCGGGGATCCAAGAGACCCAGTACTTC.

V and J are TRBV4-1 and TRBJ2-7, with 9 bases that match TRBD1. The CDR3 runs to 16 residues. Germline values: CDR1 MGHRA, CDR2 YSYEKL. Trimming removed 2 bases from V and 3 bases from J; junction bases left unmatched: 8. The CDR3 DNA reads as TGCGCCAGCAGCCAACCCGGACAGGGGAAACTCTACGAGCAGTACTTC. Protein sequence: CASSQPGQGKLYEQYF.

The rearrangement links TRBV11-2 to TRBJ2-7, with TRBD1 identical over 10 bases. The length of the CDR3 is 15 residues. Per germline, CDR1 SGHAT and CDR2 FQNNGV. Germline trimming cut 4 bases from V and 5 bases from J; bases unmatched to any gene: 8. The CDR3 DNA follows: TGTGCCAGCAGCTCCCCGGGACAGGGGTCCCACGAGCAGTACTTC. It specifies CASSSPGQGSHEQYF.

V usage is TRBV6-5 and J usage is TRBJ1-2, with D tentatively TRBD1 (6 bases). This CDR3 contains 15 residues. Looked up from germline, CDR1 is MNHEY and CDR2 is SVGAGI. V lost 6 bases, J lost 3 bases, and 17 bases lay in between. The CDR3 sequence is CASRQDRSLDYGYTF. CDR3 bases: TGTGCCAGCAGGCAAGACAGGAGTTTAGACTATGGCTACACCTTC.

The chain has TRBV11-2 and TRBJ1-1; D ambiguous. V was cut by 2 bases and J by 4 bases, with 8 bases left in between. CDR1 and CDR2 from the germline V gene are SGHAT and FQNNGV. This CDR3 spans 13 amino acids. CDR3 loop: CASSLTDGTEAFF. The CDR3 DNA reads TGTGCCAGCAGCTTAACGGACGGCACTGAAGCTTTCTTT.

The rearrangement links TRBV30 to TRBJ1-4; a weak D match, TRBD1 (6 bases). The CDR3 sequence is 14 residues long. The V gene's germline CDR1 is GTSNPN and CDR2 SVGIG (reference sequence). Trimming took 5 bases from V and 8 from J, leaving 18 bases between them. In DNA, the CDR3 is TGTGCCTGGGGGCCTCAGGGGAGCGGAGAAAAACTGTTTTTT. Protein: CAWGPQGSGEKLFF.

The chain carries TRBV29-1 and TRBJ1-2; 8 bases are shared with TRBD1. The CDR3 is made up of 14 amino acids. The V segment lost 0 bases and the J segment 6 bases; nucleotides outside the gene matches: 6. Germline assignment: CDR1 SQVTM and CDR2 ANQGSEA. CDR3 bases: TGCAGCGTTGAAGATGTACAGGGGGGGGATGGCTACACCTTC. Its translation: CSVEDVQGGDGYTF.

The chain uses TRBV30 and TRBJ1-1; TRBD1 might be the D (6 bases). This CDR3 comprises 17 residues. Germline CDR1 GTSNPN, CDR2 SVGIG (reference sequence). V lost 0 bases, J lost 3 bases, and 20 bases lay in between. The CDR3 DNA sequence: TGTGCCTGGAGTGTACTTTGGGGGCAGGCCCATTACACTGAAGCTTTCTTT. It encodes CAWSVLWGQAHYTEAFF.

A note on this clone: The sample has other DNA sequences that encode this CDR3 too. This chain uses TRBV18 with TRBJ1-4, with TRBD1 as a possible D gene (5 bases). The V gene's germline CDR1 is KGHSH and CDR2 LQKENI. V gave up 3 bases and J gave up 0 bases, with 8 bases separating them. The CDR3 contains 15 residues. In DNA, the CDR3 is TGTGCCAGCTCACCCAGGGCAGCAACTAATGAAAAACTGTTTTTT. This codes for CASSPRAATNEKLFF.

This clone was seen only once. This chain connects TRBV9 to TRBJ2-7, with a tentative D call TRBD2 (6 bases). CDR1 and CDR2 (germline): SGDLS, YYNGEE. CDR3 length: 14 residues. Deletions cut 0 bases from V and 3 bases from J, with 10 bases between. The CDR3 DNA sequence: TGTGCCAGCAGCGTAGAGGGAGGCTACTACGAGCAGTACTTC. This codes for CASSVEGGYYEQYF.